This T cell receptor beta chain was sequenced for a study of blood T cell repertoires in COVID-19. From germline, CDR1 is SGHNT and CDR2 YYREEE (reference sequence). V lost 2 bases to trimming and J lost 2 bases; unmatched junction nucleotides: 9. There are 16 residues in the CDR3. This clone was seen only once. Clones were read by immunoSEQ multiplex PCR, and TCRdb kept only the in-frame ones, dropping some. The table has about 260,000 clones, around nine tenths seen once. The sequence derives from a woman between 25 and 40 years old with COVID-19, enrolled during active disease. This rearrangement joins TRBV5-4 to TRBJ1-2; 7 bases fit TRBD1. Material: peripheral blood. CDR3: CASSFLRQGLNYGYTF. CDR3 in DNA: TGTGCCAGCAGCTTCCTCAGACAGGGCCTCAACTATGGCTACACCTTC. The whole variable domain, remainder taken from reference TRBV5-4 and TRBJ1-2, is ETGVTQSPTHLIKTRGQQVTLRCSSQSGHNTVSWYQQALGQGPQFIFQYYREEENGRGNFPPRFSGLQFPNYSSELNVNALELDDSALYLCASSFLRQGLNYGYTFGSGTRLTVV.